A few counts support the clone carrying this T cell receptor (beta chain). Its antigen is currently unknown. Template switching introduced a universal primer site, and the cDNA bore unique molecular identifiers. Each CDR3 protein gets one entry after TCRdb re-called the 5' RACE reads with MiXCR. Among roughly 720,000 distinct CDR3 sequences listed, 15% to 20% were seen once. Germline V gene lookup returns CDR1 SGDLS and CDR2 YYNGEE. The V end lost 0 bases, the J end lost 5 bases, and 12 bases lay between the germline ends. The CDR3 extends over 15 amino acids. The sample is drawn from a study of identical twins. General study results and limits: Model-predicted out-of-frame TCR alpha sharing fell below observed values in monozygotic twins. In cord blood, abundant beta clonotypes had fewer insertions; memory showed no trend.

The same data also went into a second study, on T cells expressing NK-cell markers.

The gene calls are TRBV9 and TRBJ2-4, with D tentatively TRBD1 (6 bases). This clonotype originated in a woman in her late teens or twenties in good health. The specimen sequenced was PBMCs. The CDR3 reads CASSVGVRTENIQYF. In DNA, the CDR3 is TGTGCCAGCAGCGTAGGCGTTCGGACAGAAAACATTCAGTACTTC.